This T cell receptor beta chain was observed in a study of T cells in Graves' hyperthyroidism and ophthalmopathy. Study-level results: The model forecast ophthalmopathy, anticipating it by a median about 6.5 months before onset. Blood also contained most expanded thyroid clonotypes above 0.001.

Amplification of TCR beta CDR3 regions used RNA as the template. Carried out on the TCR CDR3, a first-round RT-PCR used the HTBI primer set. One entry per CDR3 protein, called by TCRdb with MiXCR from the multiplex PCR reads. This table has about 300,000 distinct CDR3 sequences, 13% appearing once. Notes on this clonotype: Its antigen is not known.

Germline V gene lookup returns CDR1 MNHEY and CDR2 SVGEGT. Trimming removed 2 bases from V and 4 bases from J, with 14 bases in between. The CDR3 covers 15 residues. The clonotype originates from a woman aged 30 to 39 with Graves' hyperthyroidism that later progressed to Graves' ophthalmopathy. V and J are TRBV6-2 or TRBV6-3 and TRBJ1-2; D unresolved. The source material was blood. Written as DNA, the CDR3 is TGTGCCAGCAGTTACAAGGCAGTGGGTGTCTATGGCTACACCTTC. Translating it yields CASSYKAVGVYGYTF.